This T cell receptor (beta chain) was observed in a study of cytomegalovirus exposure and HLA in healthy donors. Study-wide points: A few chains linked to CMV were shown in vitro to be specific for CMV antigens. Both high specificity and high sensitivity reportedly marked the classifier's diagnosis of cytomegalovirus status.

As for this clone: Antigen: not known.

PCR was performed using 60 Vbeta and 13 Jbeta primers. Generated by immunoSEQ multiplex PCR, the TCRdb table keeps only in-frame clones and is missing some. The sample includes 80,000 or so clones, about 79% of them seen just once. Germline V CDR1 and CDR2: LNHDA, SQIVND (reference sequence). Trimming at V came to 5 bases and at J to 8 bases, leaving 10 bases not matched to a gene. This CDR3 contains 15 residues. The V and J genes are TRBV19 and TRBJ1-5; 9 bases are shared with TRBD1. The receptor's source is a woman between 40 and 55 years old in good health and CMV-seronegative. Sequencing was carried out using PBMCs. Written as DNA, the CDR3 is TGTGCCAGTAGTGGCGATGGACAGGGGTCGAAGCCCCAGCATTTT. As protein: CASSGDGQGSKPQHF.